What follows are 25 T cell receptor beta chains derived from one specimen sequenced in a study of identical twins. Using its own MiXCR run on the 5' RACE reads, TCRdb lists one record per CDR3 protein. The top ten hold 4% to 5.5% of the sample, which has 700,000 or so distinct CDR3 sequences, about 20% seen once. This same sample was also taken into another study, of T cells expressing NK-cell markers.

The specimen was PBMCs. The source of these receptors is a woman aged 18-29 years in good health.

Many counts were recorded for this clonotype. The chain carries TRBV2 and TRBJ2-3; a weak D match, TRBD2 (5 bases). Trimming removed 3 bases from V and 3 bases from J, with 7 bases in between. Germline V gene lookup returns CDR1 SNHLY and CDR2 FYNNEI. The CDR3 is 13 residues long. For the CDR3, the DNA is TGTGCCAGCAGTGATGCGGGTACAGATACGCAGTATTTT. Residues: CASSDAGTDTQYF. Using reference TRBV2 and TRBJ2-3 for the parts outside the CDR3, the full variable domain is EPEVTQTPSHQVTQMGQEVILRCVPISNHLYFYWYRQILGQKVEFLVSFYNNEISEKSEIFDDQFSVERPDGSNFTLKIRSTKLEDSAMYFCASSDAGTDTQYFGPGTRLTVL.

This rearrangement joins TRBV7-9 to TRBJ1-1, with a tentative D call TRBD1 (5 bases). The CDR3 contains 12 residues. The germline gives CDR1 SEHNR, CDR2 FQNEAQ (reference sequence). Trimming took off 4 bases at V and 7 bases at J, with 10 bases between the two ends. The CDR3 DNA follows: TGTGCCAGCAGCTCGCAGGGCGGTGAAGCTTTCTTT. It translates to CASSSQGGEAFF.

The V call is TRBV5-1, the J call TRBJ2-3; 12 bases agree with TRBD2. This CDR3 has 18 residues. V shed 1 base and J 0 bases; nucleotides not matched to a gene: 6. Germline V lookup: CDR1 SGHRS, CDR2 YFSETQ. The CDR3: CASSLRTSGDTSTDTQYF. The CDR3 region has the DNA TGCGCCAGCAGCTTGAGGACTAGCGGGGATACTAGCACAGATACGCAGTATTTT.

This clonotype was seen a single time. A junction boundary mismatches the germline segment, possibly from a read error. This sequence joins TRBV6-2 or TRBV6-3 and TRBJ2-3; 13 bases match TRBD2. The length of the CDR3 is 17 residues. In germline, CDR1 is MNHEY, CDR2 SVGEGT. The CDR3 here is CASSSRLAGGLTDTRYF. The CDR3 region has the DNA TGTGCCAGCAGTTCAAGACTAGCGGGAGGTCTGACAGATACGCGGTATTTT.

This chain joins TRBV7-3 and TRBJ2-1; D gene unclear. The length of the CDR3 is 15 residues. From germline, CDR1 is SGHTA and CDR2 FQGTGA. V dropped 0 bases and J dropped 7 bases, with 13 bases sitting between them. The CDR3 DNA reads TGTGCCAGCAGCTTAACGGTAGCCCTTGGGAATGAGCAGTTCTTC. Protein sequence: CASSLTVALGNEQFF.

This clonotype has only a few counts. This chain links TRBV20-1 with TRBJ2-5; D possibly corresponds to TRBD2 (6 bases). Germline V CDR1 and CDR2: DFQATT, SNEGSKA (reference sequence). With 0 bases removed from V and 7 bases from J, the gap between germline ends came to 18 bases. This CDR3 is built from 15 residues. DNA of the CDR3: TGCAGTGCTAGAGACCCATCAGGGCCCGGGGGGACCCAGTACTTC. Its protein product is CSARDPSGPGGTQYF.

CDR3 sequence reads: CASSHPVGQGSEKLFF. CDR3 nucleotide sequence: TGCGCCAGCAGCCATCCGGTCGGACAGGGGAGTGAAAAACTGTTTTTT. The chain is built from TRBV4-1 and TRBJ1-4, with 9 bases that match TRBD1. The CDR3 contains 16 residues. Trimming removed 3 bases from V and 7 bases from J; junction bases left unmatched: 9. The germline CDR1 and CDR2 sequences are MGHRA and YSYEKL.

This clonotype came up a few times. The rearrangement uses TRBV20-1 and TRBJ1-5; D remains ambiguous. The CDR3 is 11 residues long. CDR1 is DFQATT and CDR2 is SNEGSKA in the germline V gene (reference sequence). Trimming cost V 3 bases and J 12 bases, with 12 bases left between them. The CDR3 coding sequence is TGCAGTGCTAGGGCACGCCGGCTCCAGCATTTT. It encodes CSARARRLQHF.

This clonotype was observed many times. This sequence joins TRBV29-1 and TRBJ1-5; no firm D call. CDR3 length: 11 residues. The germline CDR1 and CDR2 sequences are SQVTM and ANQGSEA. V lost 3 bases and J lost 6, with 6 bases in between. The CDR3 region is CSVDRAQPQHF. The CDR3 region has the DNA TGCAGCGTTGACAGAGCTCAGCCCCAGCATTTT.

The V call is TRBV20-1, the J call TRBJ2-7; D is perhaps TRBD2 (5 bases). V was cut by 5 bases and J by 0 bases, with 14 bases left in between. This CDR3 is 14 amino acids long. Germline loops: CDR1 DFQATT, CDR2 SNEGSKA (reference sequence). The CDR3: CSALGLDSSYEQYF. The DNA for the CDR3 is TGCAGTGCTCTCGGACTCGATAGCTCCTACGAGCAGTACTTC.

This clonotype was detected only a few times. The chain combines TRBV20-1 with TRBJ2-1; possible D gene TRBD1, 5 bases. The germline V gene encodes CDR1 DFQATT and CDR2 SNEGSKA (reference sequence). This CDR3 is built from 13 residues. Trimming pared 4 bases from V and 8 bases from J, leaving 15 bases between. The CDR3 nucleotides are TGCAGTGCTACTATCCCAGGGTGGGATGAGCAGTTCTTC. This gives the protein CSATIPGWDEQFF.

There are a few counts of this clonotype. The chain carries TRBV5-1 and TRBJ2-7; D is possibly TRBD1 (5 bases). V dropped 5 bases and J dropped 2 bases, with 17 bases sitting between them. The CDR3 is made up of 15 amino acids. Germline-derived CDR1 and CDR2 are SGHRS and YFSETQ. For the CDR3, the DNA is TGCGCCAGCAGGACCGGCCCAGGGCTTCCCTACGAGCAGTACTTC. Amino acids: CASRTGPGLPYEQYF.

This clonotype was picked up a small number of times. This chain uses TRBV12-3 or TRBV12-4 with TRBJ1-5, with D possibly being TRBD1 (5 bases). This CDR3 comprises 13 residues. V shed 7 bases and J shed 11 bases, with 18 bases lying between them. This chain's CDR3 is CASTAGPGRAQHF. The CDR3 DNA is TGTGCCAGCACCGCGGGACCGGGGAGGGCCCAGCATTTT.

The chain is built from TRBV6-1 and TRBJ2-1; 14 nucleotides align to TRBD2. V trimming: 8 bases; J trimming: 6 bases; junction bases outside the gene matches: 15. Germline CDR1 MNHNS, CDR2 SASEGT. There are 18 residues in the CDR3. CDR3 loop: CASGVTGTSGRMFNEQFF. CDR3 in DNA: TGTGCCAGCGGGGTCACCGGGACTAGCGGGAGAATGTTCAATGAGCAGTTCTTC.

This clonotype has only a few counts. This sequence joins TRBV7-2 and TRBJ2-1; unclear D gene. The CDR3 is 15 amino acids. V lost 2 bases and J lost 6, with 14 bases in between. Germline assignment: CDR1 SGHTA and CDR2 FQGNSA. CDR3 sequence: CASSLLAGPGNEQFF. The CDR3 DNA follows: TGTGCCAGCAGCTTATTGGCTGGCCCTGGCAATGAGCAGTTCTTC.

This sequence joins TRBV7-2 and TRBJ2-1; 10 nucleotides line up with TRBD2. Losses at the gene ends were 5 bases for V and 6 bases for J; bases not matched to a gene: 7. This CDR3 spans 15 amino acids. Germline V gives CDR1 SGHTA, CDR2 FQGNSA. This chain's CDR3 is CASSPGTSDRNEQFF. The CDR3 nucleotides are TGTGCCAGCAGCCCAGGGACTAGCGATCGCAATGAGCAGTTCTTC.

The chain combines TRBV20-1 with TRBJ2-7; D might be TRBD1 (6 bases). CDR1 is DFQATT, CDR2 SNEGSKA, per germline (reference sequence). The CDR3 runs to 12 residues. The V end was cut by 0 bases, the J end by 7 bases, with 10 bases between. CDR3 region: CSARDTGREQYF. DNA of the CDR3: TGCAGTGCTAGAGACACAGGGAGAGAGCAGTACTTC.

This clonotype was recorded a few times. This chain uses TRBV12-3 or TRBV12-4 with TRBJ2-7, with D uncertain. Trimming cost V 1 base and J 6 bases, with 7 bases left between them. CDR3 length equals 12 residues. CDR3: CASSLDVIEQYF. CDR3 nucleotide sequence: TGTGCCAGCAGTTTAGATGTTATCGAGCAGTACTTC.

The count of this clonotype is one. V usage is TRBV6-1 and J usage is TRBJ2-3; D is tentatively TRBD1 or TRBD2 (5 bases each). Germline V gene sequence: CDR1 MNHNS, CDR2 SASEGT. The V end lost 6 bases, the J end lost 2 bases, and 12 bases lay between the germline ends. The CDR3 has 14 amino acids. The CDR3, as DNA: TGTGCCAGCAGATCGGGGCTAGCCACAGATACGCAGTATTTT. Protein product: CASRSGLATDTQYF.

This clonotype was observed a handful of times. This chain connects TRBV6-5 to TRBJ2-7; D ambiguous. The germline gives CDR1 MNHEY, CDR2 SVGAGI. The CDR3 spans 9 residues. The germline V and J ends were trimmed by 11 bases and 3 bases, with 5 bases remaining between them. In nucleotides, the CDR3 is TGTGCCCCTGTCTACGAGCAGTACTTC. Its protein product is CAPVYEQYF.

This clonotype was recorded at least ten times. V usage is TRBV20-1 and J usage is TRBJ2-3; 8 bases match TRBD2. The CDR3 runs to 15 residues. CDR1 is DFQATT, CDR2 SNEGSKA, per germline (reference sequence). Unmatched junction bases numbered 5, after V lost 0 bases and J lost 3 bases. The CDR3 DNA is TGCAGTGCTAGAGACGGCGGGGGGTTAACAGATACGCAGTATTTT. It translates to CSARDGGGLTDTQYF.

The DNA for the CDR3 is TGTGCCAGCAGTGGCCAGACAGGGTTGGTCGAGCAGTACTTC. Translation: CASSGQTGLVEQYF. The rearrangement uses TRBV6-1 and TRBJ2-7; 7 bases line up with TRBD1. This CDR3 has 14 residues. Germline V gene data show CDR1 as MNHNS and CDR2 as SASEGT. J gave up 6 bases and V 4 bases, and 9 bases lay outside the gene matches.

The chain uses TRBV4-3 and TRBJ2-1, with D possibly TRBD2 on 6 matching bases. Trimming left V 1 base short and J 6 bases short, with 22 bases between. The germline V gene encodes CDR1 LGHNA and CDR2 YSLEER. This CDR3 has 18 amino acids. CDR3 amino acids: CASSQGFFGLAELNEQFF. The CDR3, as DNA: TGCGCCAGCAGCCAAGGCTTCTTTGGGTTAGCGGAACTCAATGAGCAGTTCTTC.

This clonotype was seen a handful of times. V and J are TRBV12-3 or TRBV12-4 and TRBJ2-3; possibly TRBD1 or TRBD2 for D (5 bases each). This CDR3 has 15 residues. Trimming pared 6 bases from V and 6 bases from J, leaving 19 bases between. In DNA, the CDR3 is TGTGCCAGCAGCCAGAATAAGGGGAGTAGCGATACGCAGTATTTT. It translates to CASSQNKGSSDTQYF.

The chain uses TRBV20-1 and TRBJ2-5, with D possibly being TRBD1 (5 bases). The CDR3 has 13 amino acids. CDR1 DFQATT and CDR2 SNEGSKA come from the germline V gene (reference sequence). The V and J ends lost 3 bases and 7 bases respectively, with 15 bases between them. The CDR3, as DNA: TGCAGTGCTAGTTCGGCAGGGCGAGGGACCCAGTACTTC. Translating gives CSASSAGRGTQYF.